The 5 T cell receptor beta chains reported below all come from one sample, sequenced in a study of blood T cell repertoires in COVID-19. TCRdb's copy holds only in-frame clones and misses some; the assay was immunoSEQ multiplex PCR. The sample has around 260,000 clones; roughly 80% are singletons. The sequenced sample was peripheral blood. Receptors were obtained from a woman aged 45-65 years who had recovered from COVID-19.

The chain combines TRBV19 with TRBJ1-5; unclear D gene. In germline, CDR1 is LNHDA, CDR2 SQIVND (reference sequence). V dropped 2 bases and J dropped 6 bases, with 11 bases sitting between them. This CDR3 spans 14 amino acids. CDR3 sequence reads: CASSIIPGSQPQHF. The CDR3 DNA sequence: TGTGCCAGTAGTATAATACCAGGAAGTCAGCCCCAGCATTTT.

This clone was recorded once. This chain uses TRBV3-1 (or the pseudogene TRBV3-2) with TRBJ2-7, with 12 nucleotides matching TRBD2. CDR1 and CDR2 from the germline V gene are LGHDT and YNNKEL (reference sequence). Unmatched junction bases numbered 13, after V lost 0 bases and J lost 4 bases. The CDR3 sequence is 19 residues long. The CDR3 loop reads CASSQEASWPSGGAYEQYF. The CDR3 coding sequence is TGTGCCAGCAGCCAAGAGGCCAGCTGGCCTAGCGGGGGGGCTTACGAGCAGTACTTC.

The table lists this clone with many counts. Within the sample, other DNA sequences also encode this same CDR3. The rearrangement links TRBV4-1 to TRBJ1-5; D is unclear. There are 16 residues in the CDR3. Germline V gene sequence: CDR1 MGHRA, CDR2 YSYEKL. The ends were cut back, 1 base at V and 1 base at J, with 11 bases in the middle. The CDR3 coding sequence is TGCGCCAGCAGCCAAGCGGGGAGAGGGAGCAATCAGCCCCAGCATTTT. This gives the protein CASSQAGRGSNQPQHF.

The rearrangement uses TRBV30 and TRBJ2-1; D may be TRBD1 (5 bases). The V gene lost 3 bases and the J gene lost 5 bases, with 5 bases spanning the gap. The CDR3 sequence is 11 residues long. Germline assignment: CDR1 GTSNPN and CDR2 SVGIG (reference sequence). The CDR3 coding sequence is TGTGCCTGGAGCAGGGACAATGAGCAGTTCTTC. Translating it yields CAWSRDNEQFF. Looking up the rest from reference TRBV30 and TRBJ2-1 gives the full variable domain: SQTIHQWPATLVQPVGSPLSLECTVEGTSNPNLYWYRQAAGRGLQLLFYSVGIGQISSEVPQNLSASRPQDRQFILSSKKLLLSDSGFYLCAWSRDNEQFFGPGTRLTVL.

The J gene is TRBJ1-1, the V gene TRBV9; 8 nucleotides line up with TRBD1. The CDR3 totals 16 residues. V shed 0 bases, J shed 9 bases, and the junction held 13 bases outside the gene matches. Germline V gives CDR1 SGDLS, CDR2 YYNGEE. The CDR3 nucleotides read TGTGCCAGCAGCGTAGACCAGGGGGCGCCCCTAGGGAAAGCTTTCTTT. It translates to CASSVDQGAPLGKAFF.